A single sample is the source of the 5 T cell receptor beta chains below, sequenced in a study of T cells in Graves' hyperthyroidism and ophthalmopathy. Template material for amplifying TCR beta CDR3 regions consisted of RNA transcripts. HTBI primers were the set used in a first-round RT-PCR of the TCR CDR3. TCRdb re-called the multiplex PCR reads through MiXCR, storing one row per CDR3 protein. The sample shows more than 350,000 distinct CDR3 sequences, 12% to 15% of them seen only once. Source material: blood. These TCRs come from an older woman with Graves' ophthalmopathy.

This chain connects TRBV6-1 to TRBJ2-1; 14 bases agree with TRBD2. V lost 5 bases, J lost 9 bases, and 6 bases stayed unmatched. Germline values: CDR1 MNHNS, CDR2 SASEGT. The CDR3 sequence is 15 residues long. CDR3: CASSRLAGGGGEQFF. Written as DNA, the CDR3 is TGTGCCAGCAGTCGACTAGCGGGAGGGGGGGGTGAGCAGTTCTTC.

This clonotype was seen at least ten times. The V call is TRBV20-1, the J call TRBJ2-3, with 12 positions matching TRBD1. Trimming cost V 5 bases and J 5 bases; bases outside gene matches: 5. The germline gives CDR1 DFQATT, CDR2 SNEGSKA (reference sequence). This CDR3 contains 14 residues. As DNA, the CDR3 is TGCAGTGCTCCAGGGACAGGGGGCGTAGATACGCAGTATTTT. This codes for CSAPGTGGVDTQYF.

CDR3 nucleotide sequence: TGTGCCAGCACTAGGGCCGGAACCTACGAGCAGTACTTC. Protein sequence: CASTRAGTYEQYF. The V and J genes are TRBV6-2 or TRBV6-3 and TRBJ2-7; D uncertain. CDR1 and CDR2 (germline): MNHEY, SVGEGT. The CDR3 consists of 13 residues. V dropped 7 bases and J dropped 2 bases, with 12 bases sitting between them.

In the case of this clonotype: With a much larger clone just one base away, this may be a read error. This chain joins TRBV20-1 and TRBJ2-1; TRBD1 matches 9 bases. V dropped 5 bases and J dropped 3; count of bases not matched to a gene: 5. Per germline, CDR1 DFQATT and CDR2 SNEGSKA (reference sequence). The CDR3 is 14 residues long. CDR3 nucleotides: TGCAGTGCTCCGGGACAGGGATACTACAATGAGCAGTTCTTC. Translating it yields CSAPGQGYYNEQFF.

This clonotype was observed a few times. The chain combines TRBV5-4 with TRBJ2-3, with D tentatively TRBD1 (5 bases). The germline V and J ends were trimmed by 0 bases and 1 base, with 12 bases remaining between them. This CDR3 is 16 amino acids long. Germline values: CDR1 SGHNT, CDR2 YYREEE (reference sequence). The CDR3 region has the DNA TGTGCCAGCAGCTTGGGGAAGGGGCGGCGCACAGATACGCAGTATTTT. Its protein product is CASSLGKGRRTDTQYF.